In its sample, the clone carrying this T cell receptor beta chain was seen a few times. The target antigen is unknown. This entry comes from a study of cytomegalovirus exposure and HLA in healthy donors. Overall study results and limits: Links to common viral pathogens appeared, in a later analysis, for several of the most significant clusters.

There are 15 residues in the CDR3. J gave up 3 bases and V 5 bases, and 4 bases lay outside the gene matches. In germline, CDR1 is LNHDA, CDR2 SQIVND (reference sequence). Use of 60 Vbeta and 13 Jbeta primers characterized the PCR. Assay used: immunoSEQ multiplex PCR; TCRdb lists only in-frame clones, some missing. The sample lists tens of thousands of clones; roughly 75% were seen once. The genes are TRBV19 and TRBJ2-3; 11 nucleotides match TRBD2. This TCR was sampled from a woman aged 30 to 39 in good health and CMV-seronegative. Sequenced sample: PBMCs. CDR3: CASSVGTSGTDTQYF. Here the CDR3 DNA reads TGTGCCAGTAGTGTCGGGACTAGCGGTACAGATACGCAGTATTTT.